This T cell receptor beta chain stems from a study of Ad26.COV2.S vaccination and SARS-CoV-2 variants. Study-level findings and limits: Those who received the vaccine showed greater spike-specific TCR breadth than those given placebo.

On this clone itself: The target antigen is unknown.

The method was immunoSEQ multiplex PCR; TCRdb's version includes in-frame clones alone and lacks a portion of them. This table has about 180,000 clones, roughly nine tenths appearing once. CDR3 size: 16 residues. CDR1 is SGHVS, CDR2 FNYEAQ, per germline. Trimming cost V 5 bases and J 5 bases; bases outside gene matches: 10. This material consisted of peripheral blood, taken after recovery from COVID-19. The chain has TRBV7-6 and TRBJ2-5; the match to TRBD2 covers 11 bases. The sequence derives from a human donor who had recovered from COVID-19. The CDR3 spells CASSPERLAGRETQYF. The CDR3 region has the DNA TGTGCCAGCAGCCCCGAGCGACTAGCGGGGAGGGAGACCCAGTACTTC.